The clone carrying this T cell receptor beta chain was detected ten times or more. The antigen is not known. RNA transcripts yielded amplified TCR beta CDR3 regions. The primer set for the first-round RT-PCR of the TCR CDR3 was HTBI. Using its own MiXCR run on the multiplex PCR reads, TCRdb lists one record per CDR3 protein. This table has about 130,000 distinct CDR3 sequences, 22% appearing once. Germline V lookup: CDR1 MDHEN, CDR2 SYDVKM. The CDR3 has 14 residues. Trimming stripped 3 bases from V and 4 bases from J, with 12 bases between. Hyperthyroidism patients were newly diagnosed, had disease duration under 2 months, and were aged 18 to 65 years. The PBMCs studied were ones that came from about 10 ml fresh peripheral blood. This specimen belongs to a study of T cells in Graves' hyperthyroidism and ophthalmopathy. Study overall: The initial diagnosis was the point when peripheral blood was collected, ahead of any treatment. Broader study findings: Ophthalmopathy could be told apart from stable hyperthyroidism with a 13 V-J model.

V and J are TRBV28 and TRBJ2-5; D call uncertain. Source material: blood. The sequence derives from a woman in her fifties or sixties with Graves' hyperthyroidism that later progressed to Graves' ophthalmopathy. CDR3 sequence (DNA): TGTGCCAGCAGTTTTGCCAGTCGACCAGAGACCCAGTACTTC. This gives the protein CASSFASRPETQYF.